The sequence of this TCR beta chain was determined in a study of technical replicates of blood from several donors. V was clipped by 2 bases and J by 2 bases, with 15 bases between them. The V gene's germline CDR1 is GTSNPN and CDR2 SVGIG (reference sequence). The CDR3 is 15 amino acids. Profiling relied on immunoSEQ multiplex PCR, and the TCRdb table lists in-frame clones only, not all of them. The sample lists 50,000 to 70,000 clones, roughly 90% occurring once. The source of this sequence is a human donor in good health. Some clones in this sample may be carry-over from other donors' samples. Input material: PBMCs. V and J are TRBV30 and TRBJ1-2; TRBD1 is a possible D gene (6 bases). DNA for the CDR3: TGTGCCTGGAGTCCTCCAGGAAGGGGGAACTATGGCTACACCTTC. Protein: CAWSPPGRGNYGYTF.